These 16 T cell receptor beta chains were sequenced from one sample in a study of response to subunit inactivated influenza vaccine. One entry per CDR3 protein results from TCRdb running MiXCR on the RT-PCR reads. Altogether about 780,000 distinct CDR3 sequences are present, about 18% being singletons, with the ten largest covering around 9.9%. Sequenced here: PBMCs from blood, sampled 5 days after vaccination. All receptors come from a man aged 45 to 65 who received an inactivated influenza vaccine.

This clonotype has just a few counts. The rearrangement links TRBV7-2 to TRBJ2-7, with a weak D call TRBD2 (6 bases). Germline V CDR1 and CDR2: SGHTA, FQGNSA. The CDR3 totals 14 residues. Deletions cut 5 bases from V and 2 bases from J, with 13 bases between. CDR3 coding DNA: TGTGCCAGCAGCGGAGTGACTAGTCCCTACGAGCAGTACTTC. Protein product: CASSGVTSPYEQYF. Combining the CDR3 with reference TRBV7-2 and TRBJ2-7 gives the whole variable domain GAGVSQSPSNKVTEKGKDVELRCDPISGHTALYWYRQSLGQGLEFLIYFQGNSAPDKSGLPSDRFSAERTGGSVSTLTIQRTQQEDSAVYLCASSGVTSPYEQYFGPGTRLTVT.

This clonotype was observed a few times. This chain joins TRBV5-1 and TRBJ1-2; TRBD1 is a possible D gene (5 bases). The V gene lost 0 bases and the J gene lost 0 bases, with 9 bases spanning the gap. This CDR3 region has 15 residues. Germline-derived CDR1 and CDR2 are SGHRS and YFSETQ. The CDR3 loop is CASSLGGRANYGYTF. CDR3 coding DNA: TGCGCCAGCAGCTTGGGAGGCAGGGCTAACTATGGCTACACCTTC. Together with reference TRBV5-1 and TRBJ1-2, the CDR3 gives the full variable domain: KAGVTQTPRYLIKTRGQQVTLSCSPISGHRSVSWYQQTPGQGLQFLFEYFSETQRNKGNFPGRFSGRQFSNSRSEMNVSTLELGDSALYLCASSLGGRANYGYTFGSGTRLTVV.

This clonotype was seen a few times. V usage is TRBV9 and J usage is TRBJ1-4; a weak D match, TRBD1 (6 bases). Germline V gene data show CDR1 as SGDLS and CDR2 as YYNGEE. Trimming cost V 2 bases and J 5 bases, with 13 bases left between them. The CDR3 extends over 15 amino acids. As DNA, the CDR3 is TGTGCCAGCAGCGTTTCAGGGGCGCTAAATGAAAAACTGTTTTTT. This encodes CASSVSGALNEKLFF.

CDR3 loop: CASSYSLVSSGNTIYF. CDR3 sequence (DNA): TGTGCCAGCAGTTACTCGTTGGTGAGCTCTGGAAACACCATATATTTT. The chain couples TRBV6-2 or TRBV6-3 to TRBJ1-3; D gene unclear. The CDR3 has 16 residues. Germline assignment: CDR1 MNHEY and CDR2 SVGEGT. With 0 bases removed from V and 0 bases from J, the gap between germline ends came to 9 bases.

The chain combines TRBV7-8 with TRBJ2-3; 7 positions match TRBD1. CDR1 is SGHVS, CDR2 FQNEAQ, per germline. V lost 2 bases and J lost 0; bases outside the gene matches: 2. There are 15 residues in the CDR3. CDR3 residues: CASSLWGQSTDTQYF. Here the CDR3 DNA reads TGTGCCAGCAGCTTATGGGGACAGAGCACAGATACGCAGTATTTT.

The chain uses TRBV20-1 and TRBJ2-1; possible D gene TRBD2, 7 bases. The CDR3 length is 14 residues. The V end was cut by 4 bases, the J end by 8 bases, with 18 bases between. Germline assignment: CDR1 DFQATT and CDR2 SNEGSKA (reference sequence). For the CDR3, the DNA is TGCAGTGCTACCCGGTTGGGGGGGCCGGATGAGCAGTTCTTC. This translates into CSATRLGGPDEQFF.

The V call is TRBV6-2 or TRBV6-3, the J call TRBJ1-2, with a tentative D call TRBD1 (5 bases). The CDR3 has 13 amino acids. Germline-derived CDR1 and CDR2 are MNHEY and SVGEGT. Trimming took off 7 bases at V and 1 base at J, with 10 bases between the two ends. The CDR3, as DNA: TGTGCCAGCACCCTGAGGGGTAACTATGGCTACACCTTC. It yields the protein CASTLRGNYGYTF.

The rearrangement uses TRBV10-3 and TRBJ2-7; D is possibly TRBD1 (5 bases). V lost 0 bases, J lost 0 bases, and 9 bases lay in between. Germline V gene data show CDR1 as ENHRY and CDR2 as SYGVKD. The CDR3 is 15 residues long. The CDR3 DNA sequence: TGTGCCATCAGTGAGTCGGGGCCAGCCTCCTACGAGCAGTACTTC. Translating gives CAISESGPASYEQYF.

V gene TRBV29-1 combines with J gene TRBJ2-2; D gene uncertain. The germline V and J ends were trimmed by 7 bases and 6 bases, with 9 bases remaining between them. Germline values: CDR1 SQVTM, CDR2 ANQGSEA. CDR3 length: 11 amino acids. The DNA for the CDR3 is TGCAGCGCCGGTGAGGCCGGGGAGCTGTTTTTT. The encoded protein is CSAGEAGELFF.

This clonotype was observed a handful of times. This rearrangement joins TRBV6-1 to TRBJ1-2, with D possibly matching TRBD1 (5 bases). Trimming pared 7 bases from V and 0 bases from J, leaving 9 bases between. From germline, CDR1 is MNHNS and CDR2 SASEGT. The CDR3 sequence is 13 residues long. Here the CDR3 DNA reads TGTGCCAGCACCCGACAGCCTAACTATGGCTACACCTTC. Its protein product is CASTRQPNYGYTF.

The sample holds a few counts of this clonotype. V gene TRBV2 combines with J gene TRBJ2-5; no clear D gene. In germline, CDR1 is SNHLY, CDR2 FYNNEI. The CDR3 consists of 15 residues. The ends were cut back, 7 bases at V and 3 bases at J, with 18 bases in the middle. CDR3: CASNRWSGGEETQYF. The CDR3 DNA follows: TGTGCCAGCAATAGATGGTCGGGTGGAGAAGAGACCCAGTACTTC.

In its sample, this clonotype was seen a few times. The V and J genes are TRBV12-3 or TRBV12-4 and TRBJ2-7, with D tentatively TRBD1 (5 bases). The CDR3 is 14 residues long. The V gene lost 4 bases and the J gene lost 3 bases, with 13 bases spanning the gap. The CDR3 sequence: CASSSQGLIYEQYF. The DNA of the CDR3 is TGTGCCAGCAGTTCCCAGGGTCTGATCTACGAGCAGTACTTC.

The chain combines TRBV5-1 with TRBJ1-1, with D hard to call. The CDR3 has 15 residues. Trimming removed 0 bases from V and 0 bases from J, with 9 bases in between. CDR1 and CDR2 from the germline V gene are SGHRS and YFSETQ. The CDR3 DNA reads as TGCGCCAGCAGCTTGGACGGGGAGGTGAACACTGAAGCTTTCTTT. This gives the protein CASSLDGEVNTEAFF.

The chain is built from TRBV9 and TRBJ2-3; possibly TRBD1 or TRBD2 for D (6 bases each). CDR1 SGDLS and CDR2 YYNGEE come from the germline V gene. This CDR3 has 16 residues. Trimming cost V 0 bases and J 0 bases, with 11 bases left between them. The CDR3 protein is CASSVGRGASTDTQYF. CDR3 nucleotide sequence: TGTGCCAGCAGCGTAGGGAGGGGGGCAAGCACAGATACGCAGTATTTT.

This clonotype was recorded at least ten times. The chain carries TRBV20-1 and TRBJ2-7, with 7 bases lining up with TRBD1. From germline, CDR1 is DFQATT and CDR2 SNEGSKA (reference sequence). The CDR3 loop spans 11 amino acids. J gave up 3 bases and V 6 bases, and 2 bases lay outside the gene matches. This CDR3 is CSARDSYEQYF. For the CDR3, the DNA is TGCAGTGCAAGGGACAGCTACGAGCAGTACTTC.

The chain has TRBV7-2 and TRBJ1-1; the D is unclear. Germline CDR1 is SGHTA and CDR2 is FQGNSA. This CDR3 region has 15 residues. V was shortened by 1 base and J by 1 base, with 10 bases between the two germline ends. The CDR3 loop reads CASSLGGRQNTEAFF. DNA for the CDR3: TGTGCCAGCAGCTTAGGTGGCAGGCAGAACACTGAAGCTTTCTTT.